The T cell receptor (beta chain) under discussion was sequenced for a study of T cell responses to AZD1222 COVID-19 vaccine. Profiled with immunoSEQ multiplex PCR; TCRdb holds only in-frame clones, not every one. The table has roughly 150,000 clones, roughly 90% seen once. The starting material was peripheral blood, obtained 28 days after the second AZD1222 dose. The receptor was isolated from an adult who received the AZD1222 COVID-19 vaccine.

The CDR3 nucleotides read TGTGCCAGCAGTGCCCAGGGTGTCCGCGGGACCCCCTACAATGAGCAGTTCTTC. The encoded protein is CASSAQGVRGTPYNEQFF. The chain employs TRBV27 and TRBJ2-1; TRBD2 is a possible D gene (6 bases). V was cut by 5 bases and J by 2 bases, with 22 bases left in between. Germline V gene lookup returns CDR1 MNHEY and CDR2 SMNVEV (reference sequence). The CDR3 is 18 amino acids.